A selection of T cell receptor beta chains follows, all from one sample in a study of radiotherapy plus CTLA-4 blockade in lung cancer. This table comes from immunoSEQ multiplex PCR, and its TCRdb copy is limited to in-frame clones, with some not included. The table includes roughly 24,000 clones, about 75% detected once. Source: peripheral blood, taken from a patient treated with radiotherapy plus ipilimumab. All receptors derive from a human donor with non-small cell lung cancer that progressed on radiotherapy plus ipilimumab. CDR3s include the opening cysteine and the closing phenylalanine or tryptophan. Each record gives: J gene, V gene, D gene, CDR3 protein. A D gene is named only where the DNA matches it firmly.

TRBJ1-1	TRBV10-3	-	CAISTQGKNTEAFF
TRBJ2-1	TRBV5-1	TRBD1	CASSLELTGTGGDEQFF
TRBJ2-7	TRBV28	TRBD2	CASSPGNGLAGSWSYEQYF
TRBJ1-4	TRBV7-8	-	CASSLIGKLFF
TRBJ2-2	TRBV9	-	CASSVEIGPGELFF
TRBJ2-3	TRBV7-3	-	CASSLSARGADTQYF
TRBJ2-7	TRBV21-1	-	CASSKASGSYEQYF
TRBJ2-7	TRBV2	-	CASTAPSYEQYF
TRBJ1-1	TRBV2	TRBD1	CASSESRTGLNTEAFF
TRBJ2-5	TRBV10-3	TRBD2	CAISGGTSGGLQETQYF
TRBJ1-2	TRBV5-5	-	CASSQLTSAPGDYGYTF
TRBJ2-1	TRBV7-3	-	CASSSSTYNEQFF
TRBJ2-3	TRBV7-6	-	CASSGDTQYF
TRBJ2-1	TRBV7-8	TRBD1	CASSHNRGEAQFF
TRBJ2-7	TRBV9	TRBD2	CASSAKGTSGSYEQYF
TRBJ2-7	TRBV2	-	CASQFQREQYF
TRBJ2-3	TRBV7-2	-	CASSLEPEDTQYF
TRBJ1-1	TRBV7-9	TRBD1	CASSLTGADTEAFF
TRBJ2-7	TRBV18	-	CASSPAGYEQYF
TRBJ1-3	TRBV28	TRBD1	CASSLPGQGSGNTIYF